The entry below describes one T cell receptor (beta chain). Produced via immunoSEQ multiplex PCR; TCRdb's table is partial and in-frame only. The table has around 54,000 clones, about nine tenths seen once. The data originate from a study of T cell changes during pregnancy in multiple sclerosis. Germline V gene lookup returns CDR1 MNHEY and CDR2 SMNVEV (reference sequence). The CDR3 totals 17 residues. V dropped 6 bases and J dropped 2 bases, with 19 bases sitting between them. This chain joins TRBV27 and TRBJ2-2; weak D call: TRBD1 (5 bases). This TCR derives from a female donor in good health, enrolled as a control in a pregnancy study. Sequenced material: CD4+ T cells from peripheral blood mononuclear cells, taken after pregnancy. The DNA of the CDR3 is TGTGCCAGCAGCGAGGAGCCTTGGACACGAAACACCGGGGAGCTGTTTTTT. Translation: CASSEEPWTRNTGELFF.